The rows below give T cell receptor beta chains drawn from one sample of a study of identical twins. TCRdb analysed the 5' RACE reads with MiXCR anew, one entry per CDR3 protein. The table lists about 530,000 distinct CDR3 sequences, 20% to 25% of them singletons. A further study also used this sample, focusing on yellow fever vaccine responses in identical twins.

Sequenced: CD4+ T cells sorted from blood. The receptor set was obtained from a woman younger than 35 in good health. Each CDR3 is given with its conserved first and last residue. The D gene is left open where the match is weak. Size tells how often a clone was seen (once, few, many) or the class of an expanded clone, and some rows leave it out.

TRBD2	TRBJ2-1	TRBV5-1	NA	CASSSLAGYEQFF	TGCGCCAGCAGCTCCCTAGCGGGGTATGAGCAGTTCTTC
TRBD2	TRBJ2-1	TRBV3-1	NA	CASTETSGGNNEQFF	TGTGCCAGCACCGAGACTAGCGGGGGTAACAATGAGCAGTTCTTC
NA	TRBJ1-2	TRBV24-1	few	CATSDFGLSYGYTF	TGTGCCACCAGTGATTTTGGACTTAGCTATGGCTACACCTTC
TRBD1	TRBJ2-7	TRBV29-1	few	CSVKIQGDEQYF	TGCAGCGTCAAAATACAGGGGGACGAGCAGTACTTC
NA	TRBJ2-1	TRBV7-3	few	CASSLKAADSEQFF	TGTGCCAGCAGCTTAAAGGCAGCGGATAGTGAGCAGTTCTTC
NA	TRBJ2-3	TRBV5-1	few	CASSFGPLRSDHPDTQYF	TGCGCCAGCAGCTTCGGCCCCCTTAGATCTGACCACCCAGATACGCAGTATTTT
NA	TRBJ2-1	TRBV10-3	NA	CAISELERSWGNEQFF	TGTGCCATCAGTGAACTCGAACGATCATGGGGCAATGAGCAGTTCTTC
NA	TRBJ2-1	TRBV6-1	NA	CASNPASSYNEQFF	TGTGCCAGCAATCCAGCGAGCTCCTACAATGAGCAGTTCTTC
NA	TRBJ1-2	TRBV4-2	NA	CASSQDQASTYGYTF	TGTGCCAGCAGCCAAGATCAGGCATCTACTTATGGCTACACCTTC
TRBD1	TRBJ2-1	TRBV28	NA	CASRVTGGRSYNEQFF	TGTGCCAGCAGAGTTACAGGGGGCCGCTCCTACAATGAGCAGTTCTTC
TRBD2	TRBJ2-3	TRBV7-8	NA	CASSSRGLAETSTDTQYF	TGTGCCAGCAGCTCCCGAGGACTAGCGGAGACTAGCACAGATACGCAGTATTTT
TRBD1	TRBJ2-1	TRBV24-1	few	CATSDRRQGLNEQFF	TGTGCCACCAGTGACCGGAGACAGGGGCTAAATGAGCAGTTCTTC
NA	TRBJ2-5	TRBV11-2	NA	CASSLEGGTNQETQYF	TGTGCCAGCAGCTTAGAGGGTGGGACCAACCAAGAGACCCAGTACTTC
TRBD2	TRBJ2-3	TRBV4-1	few	CASSQEGPGGGRDTQYF	TGCGCCAGCAGCCAAGAAGGTCCGGGAGGGGGTAGAGATACGCAGTATTTT
NA	TRBJ2-3	TRBV19	NA	CASSIQGDTQYF	TGTGCCAGTAGTATTCAAGGGGATACGCAGTATTTT
NA	TRBJ2-7	TRBV2	NA	CASSEPWPAISYEQYF	TGTGCCAGCAGTGAACCGTGGCCTGCCATATCCTACGAGCAGTACTTC
TRBD1	TRBJ1-2	TRBV10-3	few	CAISERTGEAYGYTF	TGTGCCATCAGTGAGAGGACAGGGGAGGCCTATGGCTACACCTTC
NA	TRBJ1-2	TRBV12-3/TRBV12-4	few	CASRKPSTSDGYTF	TGTGCCAGCAGGAAACCGAGTACATCGGATGGCTACACCTTC
TRBD2	TRBJ2-1	TRBV5-1	NA	CASTRAGVTYNEQFF	TGCGCCAGCACAAGAGCGGGAGTTACCTACAATGAGCAGTTCTTC
TRBD1	TRBJ2-3	TRBV4-1	NA	CASSQDLGTANRQYF	TGCGCCAGCAGCCAAGACCTCGGGACAGCCAACCGGCAGTATTTT
NA	TRBJ1-6	TRBV7-2	NA	CASSFQADNSPLHF	TGTGCCAGCAGCTTTCAGGCAGATAATTCACCCCTCCACTTT
NA	TRBJ2-5	TRBV20-1	NA	CSAPKVPQETQYF	TGCAGTGCCCCAAAGGTCCCCCAAGAGACCCAGTACTTC
TRBD1	TRBJ2-6	TRBV6-1	NA	CASKTGAGANVLTF	TGTGCCAGCAAAACAGGGGCAGGGGCCAACGTCCTGACTTTC
NA	TRBJ1-2	TRBV6-1	many	CASSRGGRVGGYTF	TGTGCCAGCAGTAGAGGAGGCAGGGTGGGCGGCTACACCTTC
TRBD1	TRBJ2-7	TRBV3-1	NA	CASSTNRDRVSYEQYF	TGTGCCAGCAGCACCAATAGGGACAGGGTGTCCTACGAGCAGTACTTC
TRBD1	TRBJ1-5	TRBV19	NA	CASSTTGGQPQHF	TGTGCCAGTAGTACGACAGGGGGACAGCCCCAGCATTTT
TRBD2	TRBJ2-2	TRBV7-6	NA	CASSLMTSGGPQTGELFF	TGTGCCAGCAGCTTAATGACTAGCGGGGGGCCTCAAACCGGGGAGCTGTTTTTT
NA	TRBJ1-4	TRBV11-1	NA	CASSFSSLNEKLFF	TGTGCCAGCAGCTTTTCCAGCCTAAATGAAAAACTGTTTTTT
NA	TRBJ2-2	TRBV2	few	CASSPGHINTGELFF	TGTGCCAGCAGCCCGGGACACATCAACACCGGGGAGCTGTTTTTT
TRBD1	TRBJ1-2	TRBV6-5	few	CASSSGQGRANYGYTF	TGTGCCAGCAGTTCCGGACAGGGCAGGGCTAACTATGGCTACACCTTC
NA	TRBJ2-1	TRBV11-1	few	CASSARWGLYNEQFF	TGTGCCAGCAGCGCCCGCTGGGGGCTTTACAATGAGCAGTTCTTC
NA	TRBJ2-1	TRBV7-9	NA	CASSPRPGVNYNEQFF	TGTGCCAGCAGCCCCCGCCCCGGGGTGAATTACAATGAGCAGTTCTTC
TRBD1	TRBJ2-1	TRBV4-1	NA	CASSQVGTGGVGEQFF	TGCGCCAGCAGCCAAGTAGGGACAGGTGGGGTAGGTGAGCAGTTCTTC
NA	TRBJ2-5	TRBV29-1	few	CSVLAGTLGETQYF	TGCAGCGTTCTGGCAGGGACCCTGGGGGAGACCCAGTACTTC
NA	TRBJ2-5	TRBV5-1	NA	CASSLELYQETQYF	TGCGCCAGCAGCTTGGAGTTGTACCAAGAGACCCAGTACTTC
NA	TRBJ1-1	TRBV28	NA	CASRDLGDTEAFF	TGTGCCAGCAGGGATCTGGGGGACACTGAAGCTTTCTTT
TRBD1	TRBJ2-7	TRBV7-9	NA	CASSLPGKRGHYEQYF	TGTGCCAGCAGCTTACCGGGCAAGAGGGGGCACTACGAGCAGTACTTC
NA	TRBJ2-1	TRBV20-1	NA	CSASISFYFGENEQFF	TGCAGTGCCTCGATTTCTTTCTATTTTGGGGAAAATGAGCAGTTCTTC
TRBD1	TRBJ1-1	TRBV20-1	NA	CSAPGQGAVNTEAFF	TGCAGTGCTCCGGGACAGGGGGCGGTGAACACTGAAGCTTTCTTT
TRBD2	TRBJ2-1	TRBV6-6	once	CASRRGLVDEQFF	TGTGCCAGCAGGCGCGGACTAGTCGACGAGCAGTTCTTC
TRBD2	TRBJ2-7	TRBV12-3/TRBV12-4	many	CASRGLVAGYEQYF	TGTGCCAGCAGGGGACTAGTGGCGGGGTACGAGCAGTACTTC
NA	TRBJ2-5	TRBV3-1	few	CASSQGPGLKYF	TGTGCCAGCAGCCAAGGACCGGGACTGAAGTACTTC
NA	TRBJ2-2	TRBV5-5	NA	CASSLFGDGGNWELFF	TGTGCCAGCAGCTTGTTCGGGGATGGTGGGAACTGGGAGCTGTTTTTT
TRBD1	TRBJ2-3	TRBV18	NA	CASSPPTGGGDTQYF	TGTGCCAGCTCACCACCGACAGGGGGTGGTGATACGCAGTATTTT
NA	TRBJ2-2	TRBV6-5	few	CASRPGPGELFF	TGTGCCAGCAGGCCCGGGCCCGGGGAGCTGTTTTTT
NA	TRBJ2-1	TRBV5-1	NA	CASSSAGNEQFF	TGCGCCAGCAGCTCGGCAGGGAATGAGCAGTTCTTC
TRBD1	TRBJ2-2	TRBV5-4	NA	CASSLVGQGRNTGELFF	TGTGCCAGCAGCTTAGTCGGACAGGGGAGGAACACCGGGGAGCTGTTTTTT
NA	TRBJ2-3	TRBV5-1	few	CASSLGGREGTDTQYF	TGCGCCAGCAGCTTGGGAGGGAGAGAAGGTACAGATACGCAGTATTTT
NA	TRBJ2-7	TRBV6-1	NA	CASSEKYGGLEQYF	TGTGCCAGCAGTGAAAAGTACGGCGGTTTGGAGCAGTACTTC
NA	TRBJ1-6	TRBV3-1	NA	CASSQDPGVDSPLHF	TGTGCCAGCAGCCAAGATCCAGGGGTGGATTCACCCCTCCACTTT
NA	TRBJ2-5	TRBV5-4	NA	CASSLGPEGETQYF	TGTGCCAGCAGCTTGGGCCCTGAGGGGGAGACCCAGTACTTC
NA	TRBJ1-1	TRBV12-3/TRBV12-4	few	CASSLGALNTEAFF	TGTGCCAGCAGTTTGGGGGCCTTGAACACTGAAGCTTTCTTT
NA	TRBJ2-7	TRBV12-3/TRBV12-4	NA	CASSLSISYEQYF	TGTGCCAGCAGCTTGTCAATCTCCTACGAGCAGTACTTC
TRBD1	TRBJ2-6	TRBV5-1	NA	CASSTGTGGYGANVLTF	TGCGCCAGCAGCACCGGGACAGGGGGTTACGGGGCCAACGTCCTGACTTTC